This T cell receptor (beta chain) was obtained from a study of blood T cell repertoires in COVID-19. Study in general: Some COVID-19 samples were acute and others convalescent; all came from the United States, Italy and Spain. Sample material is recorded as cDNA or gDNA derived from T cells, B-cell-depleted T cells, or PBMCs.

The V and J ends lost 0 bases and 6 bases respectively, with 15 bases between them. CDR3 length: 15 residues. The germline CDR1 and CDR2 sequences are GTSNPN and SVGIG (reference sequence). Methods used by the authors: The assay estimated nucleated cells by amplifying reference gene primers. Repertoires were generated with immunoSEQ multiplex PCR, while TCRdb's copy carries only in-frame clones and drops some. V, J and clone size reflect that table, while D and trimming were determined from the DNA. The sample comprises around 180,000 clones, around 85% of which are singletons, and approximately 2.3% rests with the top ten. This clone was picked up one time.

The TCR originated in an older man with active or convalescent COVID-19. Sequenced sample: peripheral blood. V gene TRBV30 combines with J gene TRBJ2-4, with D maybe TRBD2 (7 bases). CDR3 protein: CAWSVRGAPPNIQYF. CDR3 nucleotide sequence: TGTGCCTGGAGTGTACGGGGGGCCCCCCCAAACATTCAGTACTTC.